Listed below are T cell receptor beta chains from one sample, sequenced in a study of T cell repertoires in cytomegalovirus infection. TCRdb ran MiXCR on the reads and lists one entry per CDR3 protein. The table records around 440,000 distinct CDR3 sequences, approximately 10% of them present only once. The source material was PBMCs. These receptors were collected from a human donor in good health (CMV status not recorded). Some clones in this sample may be carry-over from other donors' samples. The CDR3 runs from the conserved cysteine through the conserved F or W. Each record gives: D gene, V gene, clone size, J gene, CDR3 protein, CDR3 DNA. The D gene is left open where the match is weak. Clone size is shown for a subset of rows, as once, few, many or a class of expanded clone.

-	TRBV9	many	TRBJ2-7	CASSVFSFGQYF	TGTGCCAGCAGCGTATTTTCGTTCGGGCAGTACTTC
-	TRBV28	few	TRBJ1-2	CASSRQAGHGYTF	TGTGCCAGCAGCCGCCAGGCGGGGCATGGCTACACCTTC
-	TRBV10-2	few	TRBJ2-5	CASSEREFQETQYF	TGCGCCAGCAGTGAAAGGGAGTTTCAAGAGACCCAGTACTTC
-	TRBV9	few	TRBJ2-1	CASSVGELLYNEQFF	TGTGCCAGCAGCGTAGGGGAGCTGCTCTACAATGAGCAGTTCTTC
-	TRBV5-1	few	TRBJ2-2	CASSIEDAGELFF	TGCGCCAGCAGCATCGAGGACGCCGGGGAGCTGTTTTTT
-	TRBV2	many	TRBJ2-5	CAGLSLEAETQYF	TGTGCCGGCCTATCACTTGAAGCAGAGACCCAGTACTTC
TRBD1	TRBV12-3/TRBV12-4	many	TRBJ1-1	CASSLGTGGQAFF	TGTGCCAGCAGTTTAGGGACAGGGGGCCAAGCTTTCTTT
-	TRBV7-6	many	TRBJ1-2	CASSLKGGGGYTF	TGTGCCAGCAGCTTAAAGGGCGGAGGTGGCTACACCTTC
-	TRBV20-1	many	TRBJ2-2	CSARRNRELFF	TGCAGTGCTAGGCGTAACAGGGAGCTGTTTTTT
-	TRBV9	-	TRBJ1-6	CASSVEGYNSPLHF	TGTGCCAGCAGCGTAGAAGGCTATAATTCACCCCTCCACTTT
TRBD1	TRBV19	-	TRBJ2-7	CASSGGTGGSYEQYF	TGTGCCAGTAGTGGAGGGACAGGGGGCTCCTACGAGCAGTACTTC
-	TRBV18	many	TRBJ1-1	CASSPGALNTEAFF	TGTGCCAGCAGCCCAGGGGCGCTGAACACTGAAGCTTTCTTT
TRBD1	TRBV9	few	TRBJ1-2	CASTASGQNNYGYTF	TGTGCCAGTACCGCCTCGGGACAGAATAACTATGGCTACACCTTC
-	TRBV20-1	-	TRBJ2-5	CSADRREETQYF	TGCAGTGCTGATCGACGGGAAGAGACCCAGTACTTC
TRBD1	TRBV18	few	TRBJ2-5	CASRWGTGEQETQYF	TGTGCCAGCCGATGGGGGACAGGGGAACAAGAGACCCAGTACTTC
-	TRBV11-2	-	TRBJ2-5	CASSRGRWGLQETQYF	TGTGCCAGCAGCCGAGGACGATGGGGGCTCCAAGAGACCCAGTACTTC
-	TRBV29-1	-	TRBJ2-3	CSSRGGTDTQYF	TGCAGCTCGAGGGGTGGAACAGATACGCAGTATTTT
-	TRBV12-3/TRBV12-4	many	TRBJ2-3	CASSLGPEDTQYF	TGTGCCAGCAGTTTGGGCCCTGAGGATACGCAGTATTTT
-	TRBV19	few	TRBJ1-5	CASSQGLREPQHF	TGTGCCAGTAGTCAGGGGTTACGGGAGCCCCAGCATTTT
TRBD2	TRBV7-9	many	TRBJ2-1	CASINPLGTGLAGGNNEQFF	TGTGCCAGCATCAACCCCCTCGGGACGGGACTAGCGGGAGGGAACAATGAGCAGTTCTTC
TRBD1	TRBV9	-	TRBJ1-4	CASSVGQGALGEKLFF	TGTGCCAGCAGCGTGGGCCAGGGGGCCTTAGGCGAAAAACTGTTTTTT
-	TRBV5-1	-	TRBJ2-3	CASSLESGRPGADTQYF	TGCGCCAGCAGCTTGGAGTCTGGGAGGCCCGGCGCAGATACGCAGTATTTT
-	TRBV11-2	many	TRBJ2-7	CASSVPGGEVHEQYF	TGTGCCAGCAGCGTTCCCGGTGGGGAGGTCCACGAGCAGTACTTC
TRBD1	TRBV2	-	TRBJ2-2	CASRLTGYTGELFF	TGTGCCAGCAGGCTGACAGGGTACACCGGGGAGCTGTTTTTT
TRBD1	TRBV27	many	TRBJ1-5	CASSPHGTASNQPQHF	TGTGCCAGCAGTCCCCACGGGACAGCTAGCAATCAGCCCCAGCATTTT
TRBD1	TRBV19	many	TRBJ2-7	CASSVSGTGYEQYF	TGTGCCAGTAGTGTGTCCGGGACAGGCTACGAGCAGTACTTC